Sequencing of this T cell receptor (beta chain) was carried out in a study of T-cell memory formation after mild COVID-19. Whole-study context: There were largely donor-specific TCR clusters. General study results and limits: Specificity for SARS-CoV-2 was not confirmed among the second-wave clones peaking on day 37. The appearance of some responding clones in pre-infection memory suggested that cross-reactive memory joined.

This clonotype has a handful of counts. Its antigen is undetermined. CDR3 length: 13 residues. The germline CDR1 and CDR2 sequences are SGHAT and FQNNGV. V lost 1 base and J lost 5, with 5 bases in between. From the 5' RACE reads, TCRdb called clonotypes with MiXCR, one entry per CDR3 protein. The data show under 650,000 distinct CDR3 sequences, more than 15% seen once. J is TRBJ1-4 and V is TRBV11-2; D unresolved. The sample was PBMCs or a T cell subset sorted from them (not recorded which). The TCR originated in an adult woman who had mild COVID-19 (a few samples of this study predate the infection). Cell type and time point are not known. The CDR3 region has the DNA TGTGCCAGCAGCTTAGCACTAAATGAAAAACTGTTTTTT. Amino acid sequence: CASSLALNEKLFF.